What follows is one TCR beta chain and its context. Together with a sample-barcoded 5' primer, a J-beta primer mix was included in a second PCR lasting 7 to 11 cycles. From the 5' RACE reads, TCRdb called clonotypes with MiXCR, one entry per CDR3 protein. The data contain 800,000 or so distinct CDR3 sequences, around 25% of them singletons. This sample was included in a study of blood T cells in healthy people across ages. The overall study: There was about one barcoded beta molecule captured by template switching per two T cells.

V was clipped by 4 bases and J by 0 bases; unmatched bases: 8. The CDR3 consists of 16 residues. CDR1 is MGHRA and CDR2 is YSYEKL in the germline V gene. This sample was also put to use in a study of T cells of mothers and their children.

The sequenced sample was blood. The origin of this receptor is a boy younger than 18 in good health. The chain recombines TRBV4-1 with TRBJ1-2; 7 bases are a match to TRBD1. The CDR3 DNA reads TGCGCCAGCAGCCTGTTAGGGACAGCGTCTAACTATGGCTACACCTTC. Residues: CASSLLGTASNYGYTF.